One and the same sample provided the 25 T cell receptor beta chains below, sequenced in a study of CXCR4 blockade with PD-1 therapy in pancreatic cancer. Sequencing was performed with immunoSEQ multiplex PCR; in TCRdb, only in-frame clones are kept and a portion is missing. The repertoire has thousands of clones, 50% of them found once; the top ten carry 15% to 20%. The sequenced material came from tumor tissue. The receptors were sampled from a human donor with pancreatic ductal adenocarcinoma.

The chain uses TRBV19 and TRBJ2-1, with 9 positions matching TRBD1. The germline gives CDR1 LNHDA, CDR2 SQIVND (reference sequence). Unmatched junction bases numbered 7, after V lost 6 bases and J lost 1 base. CDR3 length: 16 amino acids. CDR3 in DNA: TGTGCCAGTAGCCTCCTGGGACAGGGATCCTACAATGAGCAGTTCTTC. It codes for CASSLLGQGSYNEQFF.

The CDR3 DNA follows: TGTGCCAGCAGCTCACAGGAGGGTAATGAAAAACTGTTTTTT. Its translation: CASSSQEGNEKLFF. This chain links TRBV28 with TRBJ1-4; TRBD1 is a possible D gene (5 bases). Trimming shortened V by 6 bases and J by 4 bases, and 12 bases separated the two germline ends. This CDR3 is 14 amino acids long. The germline V gene has CDR1 MDHEN and CDR2 SYDVKM.

This clone is labeled as medium-sized (0.01 to 0.1%). The rearrangement links TRBV6-8 to TRBJ1-1; no definite D call. The CDR3 spans 12 residues. Between the trimmed V and J ends, which lost 6 bases and 2 bases, there was a span of 7 bases. Germline CDR1 MNHGY, CDR2 SAAAGT. The CDR3 DNA reads TGTGCCAGCAGATCCATAAACACTGAAGCTTTCTTT. Translation: CASRSINTEAFF.

The rearrangement uses TRBV19 and TRBJ1-1; 9 bases align to TRBD1. The CDR3 is 16 residues long. V shed 6 bases, J shed 2 bases, and the junction held 10 bases outside the gene matches. The germline CDR1 and CDR2 sequences are LNHDA and SQIVND (reference sequence). CDR3 sequence: CASRGWTGVLNTEAFF. CDR3 nucleotides: TGTGCCAGTAGGGGGTGGACAGGGGTCCTAAACACTGAAGCTTTCTTT.

The V and J genes are TRBV6-4 and TRBJ1-4; 8 positions agree with TRBD1. Germline lookup yields CDR1 MRHNA and CDR2 SNTAGT. This CDR3 is built from 14 residues. Trimming removed 6 bases from V and 4 bases from J; junction bases left unmatched: 4. In DNA, the CDR3 is TGTGCCAGCAGCCCGACAGGGGTTAATGAAAAACTGTTTTTT. Amino acid sequence: CASSPTGVNEKLFF.

The chain uses TRBV30 and TRBJ2-1; D is possibly TRBD1 (6 bases). The CDR3 has 11 residues. In germline, CDR1 is GTSNPN, CDR2 SVGIG (reference sequence). V was cut by 3 bases and J by 10 bases, with 10 bases left in between. The chain's CDR3 is CAWRGGLEQFF. CDR3 DNA: TGTGCCTGGAGAGGGGGTTTGGAGCAGTTCTTC. Using reference TRBV30 and TRBJ2-1 for the parts outside the CDR3, the full variable domain is SQTIHQWPATLVQPVGSPLSLECTVEGTSNPNLYWYRQAAGRGLQLLFYSVGIGQISSEVPQNLSASRPQDRQFILSSKKLLLSDSGFYLCAWRGGLEQFFGPGTRLTVL.

This clone is medium-sized by share. This chain's CDR3 is CASSSTSGNTGELFF. CDR3 in DNA: TGTGCCAGCAGCTCCACTAGCGGGAACACCGGGGAGCTGTTTTTT. The J gene is TRBJ2-2, the V gene TRBV11-3; 8 bases are shared with TRBD2. The trim removed 4 bases at V and 1 base at J, leaving 2 bases unmatched. CDR3 size: 15 residues. Germline V gene lookup returns CDR1 SGHNT and CDR2 YENEEA.

This clone was recorded a few times. The chain couples TRBV7-1 to TRBJ2-7, with D perhaps given as TRBD1 or TRBD2 (5 bases each). TRBV7-1 is identified as an open reading frame with a role that is uncertain. This CDR3 spans 14 amino acids. Trimming left V 6 bases short and J 3 bases short, with 15 bases between. The CDR3 reads CASSLGDGYYEQYF. CDR3 coding DNA: TGTGCCAGCAGTTTAGGGGACGGCTACTACGAGCAGTACTTC.

V gene TRBV2 combines with J gene TRBJ2-7, with TRBD1 as a possible D gene (5 bases). Germline values: CDR1 SNHLY, CDR2 FYNNEI. The CDR3 runs 12 residues. The V end lost 7 bases, the J end lost 1 base, and 8 bases lay between the germline ends. The CDR3 sequence: CASTPGSYEQYF. The CDR3 nucleotides are TGTGCCAGCACCCCAGGGTCCTACGAGCAGTACTTC.

The V call is TRBV7-1, the J call TRBJ2-7, with D possibly being TRBD2 (7 bases). TRBV7-1 is designated an ORF whose function remains uncertain. The CDR3 runs 14 residues. Trimming left V 4 bases short and J 6 bases short, with 16 bases between. CDR3 amino acids: CASSFGPGEGEQYF. For the CDR3, the DNA is TGTGCCAGCAGCTTTGGTCCAGGGGAGGGCGAGCAGTACTTC.

This chain connects TRBV18 to TRBJ2-1; D perhaps matches TRBD1 (5 bases). CDR3 length: 14 amino acids. In germline, CDR1 is KGHSH, CDR2 LQKENI. Trimming pared 2 bases from V and 2 bases from J, leaving 7 bases between. The CDR3 nucleotides read TGTGCCAGCTCACCATCAGGGACCTACAATGAGCAGTTCTTC. Encoded protein: CASSPSGTYNEQFF.

This clone was detected many times. The V gene is TRBV11-3, the J gene TRBJ1-1, with TRBD1 matching 9 bases. Germline V gene lookup returns CDR1 SGHNT and CDR2 YENEEA. The CDR3 runs 15 residues. Trimming at V came to 4 bases and at J to 1 base, leaving 4 bases not matched to a gene. CDR3: CASSSPGQGNTEAFF. The CDR3 DNA reads TGTGCCAGCAGCTCACCGGGACAGGGGAACACTGAAGCTTTCTTT.

This clone was found a few times. The chain recombines TRBV14 with TRBJ1-3; 7 bases map to TRBD1. The CDR3 contains 14 residues. The ends lost 2 bases at V and 7 bases at J; junction bases unmatched: 5. Per germline, CDR1 SGHDN and CDR2 FVKESK. CDR3 region: CASSQRQGWNTIYF. In DNA, the CDR3 is TGTGCCAGCAGCCAAAGACAGGGATGGAACACCATATATTTT.

The gene calls are TRBV29-1 and TRBJ2-7, with a weak D call TRBD1 (6 bases). The CDR3 is 12 amino acids. Trimming stripped 4 bases from V and 2 bases from J, with 9 bases between. Germline CDR1 is SQVTM and CDR2 is ANQGSEA. CDR3 in DNA: TGCAGCGTTGGACAGGTACCCTACGAGCAGTACTTC. The encoded protein is CSVGQVPYEQYF.

By frequency in the sample, this clone is medium-sized (0.01 to 0.1%). The CDR3 here is CASSAPGGLVQETQYF. In nucleotides, the CDR3 is TGTGCCAGCAGTGCCCCAGGGGGGCTGGTACAAGAGACCCAGTACTTC. This sequence joins TRBV11-3 and TRBJ2-5, with TRBD1 as a possible D gene (7 bases). Germline-derived CDR1 and CDR2 are SGHNT and YENEEA. This CDR3 is 16 amino acids long. Trimming removed 6 bases at V and 2 bases at J, with 19 bases between.

This rearrangement joins TRBV6-8 to TRBJ1-1, with unresolved D. V was trimmed by 0 bases and J by 11 bases, leaving 10 bases between them. CDR1 is MNHGY and CDR2 is SAAAGT in the germline V gene. This CDR3 contains 12 residues. DNA for the CDR3: TGTGCCAGCAGTTACTCGTCGGGATTTGCTTTCTTT. Encoded protein: CASSYSSGFAFF.

This chain joins TRBV30 and TRBJ1-1, with a weak D call TRBD1 (6 bases). This CDR3 has 13 residues. Germline V gene lookup returns CDR1 GTSNPN and CDR2 SVGIG (reference sequence). Trimming shortened V by 7 bases and J by 4 bases, and 16 bases separated the two germline ends. In DNA form, the CDR3 reads TGTGCCTTCCACAGGGTCGACGGCACTGAAGCTTTCTTT. Translated, it gives CAFHRVDGTEAFF.

There are a few counts of this clone. V gene TRBV4-1 combines with J gene TRBJ2-4, with D perhaps TRBD1 or TRBD2 (5 bases each). V was trimmed by 0 bases and J by 7 bases, leaving 16 bases between them. The CDR3 runs 16 residues. In germline, CDR1 is MGHRA, CDR2 YSYEKL. The CDR3 DNA is TGCGCCAGCAGCCAAGATGGGACCCCGGGCGGGAACATTCAGTACTTC. Protein product: CASSQDGTPGGNIQYF.

This clone was counted between two and nine times. This sequence joins TRBV10-3 and TRBJ2-2, with D tentatively TRBD2 (5 bases). The length of the CDR3 is 14 residues. Per germline, CDR1 ENHRY and CDR2 SYGVKD. Trimming left V 10 bases short and J 0 bases short, with 12 bases between. The CDR3, as DNA: TGTGCCAGCGGAGGTACACCGAACACCGGGGAGCTGTTTTTT. Translating it yields CASGGTPNTGELFF.

This clone counts as large. This sequence joins TRBV6-8 and TRBJ2-3, with D hard to call. Deletions cut 5 bases from V and 5 bases from J, with 20 bases between. This CDR3 contains 16 residues. Germline V gene data show CDR1 as MNHGY and CDR2 as SAAAGT. CDR3 sequence (DNA): TGTGCCAGCAGTGTGGTGCTCGGGTCGAACGGAGATACGCAGTATTTT. The encoded protein is CASSVVLGSNGDTQYF.

This clone was recorded a few times. This rearrangement joins TRBV6-8 to TRBJ2-5, with 7 bases identical to TRBD2. There are 15 residues in the CDR3. V was clipped by 5 bases and J by 4 bases; unmatched bases: 10. Germline V gives CDR1 MNHGY, CDR2 SAAAGT. CDR3 bases: TGTGCCAGCAGTAAGGCGGGAGCTTTGGTAGAGACCCAGTACTTC. This gives the protein CASSKAGALVETQYF.

The CDR3 reads CASSEALGSGNTIYF. CDR3 DNA sequence: TGTGCCAGCAGTGAAGCGCTGGGCTCTGGAAACACCATATATTTT. This chain connects TRBV6-1 to TRBJ1-3, with D unresolved. Germline loops: CDR1 MNHNS, CDR2 SASEGT. The CDR3 runs 15 residues. Trimming removed 0 bases from V and 0 bases from J, with 6 bases in between.

The chain has TRBV29-1 and TRBJ1-1, with D perhaps matching TRBD1 (5 bases). The CDR3 totals 13 residues. V lost 6 bases and J lost 4, with 15 bases in between. The V gene's germline CDR1 is SQVTM and CDR2 ANQGSEA. The CDR3 loop reads CSVSGLGGTEAFF. DNA for the CDR3: TGCAGCGTCTCCGGGCTGGGGGGCACTGAAGCTTTCTTT.

This clone was seen only a few times. The chain is built from TRBV1 and TRBJ2-7; the D call in the table, TRBD1, was not verified against the DNA. TRBV1 is deemed a pseudogene. This CDR3 region has 15 residues. The CDR3 here is CASSPRETGNDEQYF. CDR3 nucleotide sequence: TGCGCCAGCAGCCCTCGAGAGACAGGGAACGACGAGCAGTACTTC.

This clone was picked up a small number of times. The V call is TRBV18, the J call TRBJ1-1; D gene uncertain. The germline CDR1 and CDR2 sequences are KGHSH and LQKENI. The CDR3 has 16 residues. V was pared by 6 bases and J by 0 bases, with 17 bases between. This CDR3 reads CASSKAVTSVNTEAFF. CDR3 DNA: TGTGCCAGCTCTAAAGCGGTCACCTCCGTGAACACTGAAGCTTTCTTT. The entire variable domain, with the rest obtained from reference TRBV18 and TRBJ1-1, is as follows: NAGVMQNPRHLVRRRGQEARLRCSPMKGHSHVYWYRQLPEEGLKFMVYLQKENIIDESGMPKERFSAEFPKEGPSILRIQQVVRGDSAAYFCASSKAVTSVNTEAFFGQGTRLTVV.